This T cell receptor beta chain was captured by sequencing in a study of T cells in Graves' hyperthyroidism and ophthalmopathy (dated 2019 in TCRdb). Study-wide context: Peripheral blood was sampled at the time of initial diagnosis, prior to any treatment. TCR V-J signatures able to tell the groups apart were searched for in a discovery cohort of 90 to 100 patients, of whom roughly 42 had Graves' ophthalmopathy and more than 55 had stable Graves' hyperthyroidism. Prospective prediction of ophthalmopathy was tested in an independent validation cohort of 18 to 20 hyperthyroidism patients and 15 to 17 patients who later progressed to ophthalmopathy. The roughly 94 discovery patients were randomly split 7:3 into training and test sets. Thyroid tissue and blood T-cell repertoires from about six Graves' hyperthyroidism patients were also compared in the study. After sampling, hyperthyroidism patients received methimazole starting at 30 mg daily, and ophthalmopathy patients received high-dose intravenous methylprednisolone. TCR Vbeta CDR3 sequencing of 135 peripheral blood samples (around 45 ophthalmopathy, 75 to 80 hyperthyroidism and some 17 progressor patients) is reported in the paper. Overall study outcomes, separate from this receptor: A model built on a 13 V-J signature distinguished ophthalmopathy from stable hyperthyroidism, reaching around 90% sensitivity and 81% to 83% specificity in cross-validation and 80%/75% in testing. In validation, the model predicted progression to ophthalmopathy with 55% to 71% sensitivity and 72% to 85% specificity, a median of 6.5 months before onset. Most expanded thyroid clonotypes (frequency above 0.001) were also found in blood, which suggests that blood repertoires may mirror thyroid immune responses. Sample size was not statistically predetermined, and blinding of investigators to group allocation was not performed.

Ten or more counts support this clonotype. The antigen it recognizes is unknown. Base qualities are missing; no much larger clone stands one base away. The germline V gene provides CDR1 MDHEN and CDR2 SYDVKM. Trimming accounts for 7 bases at V and 2 bases at J, while the number of junction bases matched to no gene is 7. There are 14 amino acids in the CDR3, from cysteine to phenylalanine inclusive. Left in the record is the CDR3 DNA by itself, 42 bases read in frame from the first base. Stable Graves' hyperthyroidism was defined as the absence of progression to ophthalmopathy over 18 months of follow-up. Hyperthyroidism patients were newly diagnosed, had a disease duration of under 2 months, and were aged 18 to 65 years. Any patient with an uncontrolled infection, another autoimmune disease, pregnancy or lactation was excluded. Diagnoses were based on clinical symptoms, serum thyroxine and TRAb, thyroid ultrasound and orbital computed tomography. PBMCs were isolated from about 9.2 ml of fresh peripheral blood by Ficoll-Paque density gradient centrifugation. Total RNA was extracted using Trizol reagent, and RNA quality was assessed on an Agilent 2100 Bioanalyzer.

TCR beta CDR3 regions were amplified from RNA transcripts. The TCR CDR3 was subjected to a first round of RT-PCR using the HTBI primer set and the Qiagen OneStep RT-PCR kit. Libraries were constructed in a second round of multiplex PCR, after which size selection and purification were performed. Libraries were sequenced paired-end with 100 bp reads on an Illumina HiSeq2000. As for how the authors treated the data: SOAPnuke was used to process the raw data, throwing out any read that contained adapters or uncalled bases, had a mean Phred below 15, or lacked an exact constant-primer or identifier match. COPE v1.2.5 was used to merge high-quality paired reads, and clonotypes were defined as unique nucleotide sequences. MiTCR v1.1 was used to align clonotypes to the IMGT TRBV, TRBD and TRBJ reference segments. The analysis was restricted to V-J combinations with a frequency above 0.0001, which together covered about 99% of the repertoires. A TCS score was defined as the ratio of F50 (clonal expansion) to E x V (chaos), with BLOSUM62-based TCRdist applied between CDR3 peptides within each V-J. Welch's t-statistics and random forest reduced around 520 V-J features to 10 to 15, which were used in a naive Bayes classifier (R e1071). TCRdb reprocessing: public reads trimmed at Q25 with fastp, clones called with MiXCR, in-frame beta chains kept. A single entry per CDR3 protein holds the most common genes and DNA from its merged rows. Here the V and J calls rest on TCRdb's processing, not on the authors' analysis. A total of around 340,000 distinct CDR3 sequences appear in this sample, around a sixth of them only once. 33% of the sample goes to the ten largest clones.

The receptor comes from a man aged 30 to 45 with Graves' hyperthyroidism. The specimen sequenced was blood. This sequence uses TRBV28 and TRBJ2-7, with 8 central nucleotides matching TRBD2. In nucleotide form, the sequence is TGTGCCAGCACCCTCGGCGGGGGGACCTACGAGCAGTACTTC. Translated, this gives CASTLGGGTYEQYF. The CDR3 plus the reference TRBV28 and TRBJ2-7 genes for the other parts give the full variable domain: DVKVTQSSRYLVKRTGEKVFLECVQDMDHENMFWYRQDPGLGLRLIYFSYDVKMKEKGDIPEGYSVSREKKERFSLILESASTNQTSMYLCASTLGGGTYEQYFGPGTRLTVT.